These 26 T cell receptor beta chains were sequenced from one sample in a study of T cells in Graves' hyperthyroidism and ophthalmopathy. RNA transcripts yielded amplified TCR beta CDR3 regions. The primer set for the first-round RT-PCR of the TCR CDR3 was HTBI. TCRdb ran MiXCR on the multiplex PCR reads and lists one entry per CDR3 protein. This table holds more than 500,000 distinct CDR3 sequences, 15% to 20% found once. Specimen: blood. The receptor source for this set is a woman in her twenties or thirties with Graves' ophthalmopathy.

The chain is built from TRBV15 and TRBJ1-5; no definite D call. CDR1 and CDR2 (germline): LNHNV, YYDKDF (reference sequence). V dropped 0 bases and J dropped 6 bases, with 12 bases sitting between them. The length of the CDR3 is 15 residues. This chain's CDR3 is CATSRDFSRSQPQHF. In DNA form, the CDR3 reads TGTGCCACCAGCAGAGATTTCTCCAGGAGTCAGCCCCAGCATTTT.

V gene TRBV7-2 combines with J gene TRBJ1-5; TRBD1 is a possible D gene (5 bases). CDR3 length: 19 residues. V lost 3 bases and J 0 bases, leaving 21 bases between the germline ends. The germline gives CDR1 SGHTA, CDR2 FQGNSA. The CDR3 region is CASSFPDRTPGDSNQPQHF. DNA for the CDR3: TGTGCCAGCAGCTTTCCCGACAGAACCCCTGGCGATAGCAATCAGCCCCAGCATTTT.

This clonotype has a handful of counts. V is TRBV19 and J is TRBJ1-4; 8 nucleotides align to TRBD1. CDR1 is LNHDA and CDR2 is SQIVND in the germline V gene (reference sequence). The CDR3 sequence is 15 residues long. J gave up 8 bases and V 5 bases, and 10 bases lay outside the gene matches. The CDR3 sequence: CASSPRTGQGEKLFF. The CDR3, as DNA: TGTGCCAGTAGTCCGCGGACAGGGCAAGGGGAAAAACTGTTTTTT.

This clonotype was counted ten times or more. The V and J genes are TRBV6-2 or TRBV6-3 and TRBJ1-6, with D uncertain. V lost 2 bases to trimming and J lost 10 bases, with 15 bases between them. Germline V CDR1 and CDR2: MNHEY, SVGEGT. The CDR3 has 15 residues. The CDR3 DNA reads TGTGCCAGCAGTTACGTCGTCGGCGCGGGGTCACCCCTCCACTTT. Protein product: CASSYVVGAGSPLHF.

This clonotype was seen a few times. This chain links TRBV9 with TRBJ1-1; D is perhaps TRBD1 (6 bases). Between the trimmed V and J ends, which lost 0 bases and 1 base, there was a span of 16 bases. The CDR3 covers 17 residues. Germline V lookup: CDR1 SGDLS, CDR2 YYNGEE. The CDR3 DNA sequence: TGTGCCAGCAGCGTAGGGGGGGGCGCGGGTGAGAACACTGAAGCTTTCTTT. Amino acid sequence: CASSVGGGAGENTEAFF.

This clonotype was recorded at least ten times. The chain uses TRBV4-1 and TRBJ2-1, with D maybe TRBD2 (5 bases). The germline V and J ends were trimmed by 6 bases and 1 base, with 16 bases remaining between them. From germline, CDR1 is MGHRA and CDR2 YSYEKL. The CDR3 loop spans 16 amino acids. The CDR3 sequence is CASRSYEGGSYNEQFF. In DNA, the CDR3 is TGCGCCAGCAGGAGCTACGAGGGCGGATCCTACAATGAGCAGTTCTTC.

V and J are TRBV4-3 and TRBJ1-4, with a tentative D call TRBD1 (5 bases). The CDR3 is 16 amino acids. V lost 0 bases and J 0 bases, leaving 8 bases between the germline ends. Germline values: CDR1 LGHNA, CDR2 YSLEER. The CDR3 spells CASSQDGHTTNEKLFF. The CDR3 coding sequence is TGCGCCAGCAGCCAAGACGGACATACAACTAATGAAAAACTGTTTTTT.

This chain joins TRBV27 and TRBJ2-1; 7 bases fit TRBD2. CDR3 size: 15 residues. J was trimmed by 2 bases and V by 3 bases; bases with no gene match: 4. Germline V lookup: CDR1 MNHEY, CDR2 SMNVEV (reference sequence). CDR3 protein: CASSFAGDPYNEQFF. In DNA form, the CDR3 reads TGTGCCAGCAGTTTTGCGGGAGACCCCTACAATGAGCAGTTCTTC.

The J gene is TRBJ2-2, the V gene TRBV12-5; D ambiguous. Trimming took off 5 bases at V and 6 bases at J, with 7 bases between the two ends. The CDR3 runs 12 residues. Germline V gives CDR1 LGHNT, CDR2 FRNRAP. The CDR3 DNA sequence: TGTGCTAGTGGTCGAGAGGCCGGGGAGCTGTTTTTT. This gives the protein CASGREAGELFF.

This clonotype was counted between two and nine times. The chain carries TRBV5-6 and TRBJ2-7, with 10 bases lining up with TRBD2. J lost 4 bases, V lost 1 base, and 5 bases had no gene match. The CDR3 is 15 amino acids. Germline values: CDR1 SGHDT, CDR2 YYEEEE. The CDR3 sequence: CASSLIGTSEYEQYF. CDR3 nucleotide sequence: TGTGCCAGCAGCTTGATTGGGACTAGCGAATACGAGCAGTACTTC. Variable domain in full (rest from reference TRBV5-6 and TRBJ2-7): DAGVTQSPTHLIKTRGQQVTLRCSPKSGHDTVSWYQQALGQGPQFIFQYYEEEERQRGNFPDRFSGHQFPNYSSELNVNALLLGDSALYLCASSLIGTSEYEQYFGPGTRLTVT.

This chain uses TRBV15 with TRBJ1-5, with a weak D call TRBD1 (6 bases). The V gene lost 4 bases and the J gene lost 3 bases, with 13 bases spanning the gap. Germline V gene data show CDR1 as LNHNV and CDR2 as YYDKDF (reference sequence). This CDR3 contains 15 residues. In DNA form, the CDR3 reads TGTGCCACCAGCAAACCCTGGACAGACAATCAGCCCCAGCATTTT. It yields the protein CATSKPWTDNQPQHF.

This clonotype has just a few counts. At one boundary the junction diverges from the germline segment, which might be a read error. V is TRBV28 and J is TRBJ2-1; maybe TRBD1 (6 bases). Germline V CDR1 and CDR2: MDHEN, SYDVKM. CDR3 size: 17 residues. CDR3 bases: TGTGCCAGCAGCTCCTCAACAGGGTTGGGTTCCTTCAATGAGCAGTTCTTC. The encoded protein is CASSSSTGLGSFNEQFF.

This clonotype has a handful of counts. The gene calls are TRBV27 and TRBJ2-3; D is perhaps TRBD1 (6 bases). Trimming cost V 6 bases and J 4 bases, with 11 bases left between them. This CDR3 contains 13 residues. Germline V gives CDR1 MNHEY, CDR2 SMNVEV (reference sequence). DNA of the CDR3: TGTGCCAGCAGCCGGGACACCGCAGATACGCAGTATTTT. Protein product: CASSRDTADTQYF.

The V and J genes are TRBV20-1 and TRBJ2-1; D not resolved. The CDR3 runs 14 residues. Germline CDR1 and CDR2: DFQATT and SNEGSKA (reference sequence). V lost 0 bases and J 4 bases, leaving 10 bases between the germline ends. CDR3 residues: CSARESELYNEQFF. The DNA of the CDR3 is TGCAGTGCTAGAGAGAGCGAGTTGTACAATGAGCAGTTCTTC.

The rearrangement links TRBV4-1 to TRBJ2-7; 11 bases are a match to TRBD2. The germline V gene has CDR1 MGHRA and CDR2 YSYEKL. J lost 3 bases, V lost 0 bases, and 7 bases had no gene match. The CDR3 has 17 amino acids. For the CDR3, the DNA is TGCGCCAGCAGCCAAGACTCTACGGGACTAGCGGTCTACGAGCAGTACTTC. Protein: CASSQDSTGLAVYEQYF.

The chain has TRBV29-1 and TRBJ2-2; 12 bases map to TRBD2. Germline V gene lookup returns CDR1 SQVTM and CDR2 ANQGSEA. There are 15 residues in the CDR3. Unmatched junction bases numbered 10, after V lost 7 bases and J lost 7 bases. The CDR3 bases are TGCAGCGCCACCAGGACTAGCGGGAACCTCGGGGAGCTGTTTTTT. Its protein is CSATRTSGNLGELFF.

The chain carries TRBV9 and TRBJ2-1, with D unresolved. Trimming left V 4 bases short and J 13 bases short, with 18 bases between. The CDR3 is 13 amino acids. Germline assignment: CDR1 SGDLS and CDR2 YYNGEE. The CDR3 DNA follows: TGTGCCAGCAGCCCGAGGACGCCCGGTGATCAGTTCTTC. Translating gives CASSPRTPGDQFF.

This clonotype was counted at least ten times. The rearrangement joins TRBV28 to TRBJ2-1, with 12 bases that match TRBD2. This CDR3 is built from 16 residues. The junction had 11 bases not matched to a gene; V was cut back by 6 bases and J by 8 bases. The germline V gene has CDR1 MDHEN and CDR2 SYDVKM. The CDR3 loop reads CASSLPSGRVEYEQFF. The CDR3, as DNA: TGTGCCAGCAGCCTTCCTAGCGGGAGGGTAGAATATGAGCAGTTCTTC.

This clonotype was detected only a few times. The V gene is TRBV4-1, the J gene TRBJ2-5; 8 positions agree with TRBD1. Trimming took 6 bases from V and 2 from J; bases not matched to a gene: 8. The CDR3 spans 15 residues. Germline V gives CDR1 MGHRA, CDR2 YSYEKL. The CDR3 DNA is TGCGCCAGCAGTCTTTCTTGGACAGGGCAAGAGACCCAGTACTTC. Its translation is CASSLSWTGQETQYF.

CDR3 region: CASSLGAKYEQYF. In nucleotides, the CDR3 is TGTGCCAGCAGTTTAGGGGCTAAATACGAGCAGTACTTC. The V and J genes are TRBV28 and TRBJ2-7; D is possibly TRBD1 (5 bases). The CDR3 sequence is 13 residues long. Germline V gene lookup returns CDR1 MDHEN and CDR2 SYDVKM. Trimming removed 2 bases from V and 4 bases from J, with 9 bases in between.

This clonotype was seen at least ten times. This rearrangement joins TRBV18 to TRBJ2-1; D is ambiguous. Trimming cost V 3 bases and J 5 bases, with 5 bases left between them. There are 12 residues in the CDR3. Germline V gene sequence: CDR1 KGHSH, CDR2 LQKENI. The CDR3 DNA is TGTGCCAGCTCACCTCCGAACAATGAGCAGTTCTTC. This encodes CASSPPNNEQFF.

This clonotype was picked up a small number of times. The chain joins TRBV6-2 or TRBV6-3 to TRBJ1-1, with TRBD1 identical over 8 bases. The CDR3 loop spans 14 amino acids. Looked up from germline, CDR1 is MNHEY and CDR2 is SVGEGT. J lost 4 bases, V lost 7 bases, and 8 bases had no gene match. CDR3 bases: TGTGCCAGCATCCCGGACAGGGTGGTCACTGAAGCTTTCTTT. It translates to CASIPDRVVTEAFF.

This clonotype was counted a few times. The CDR3 reads CATSSERVSYGYTF. The CDR3 nucleotides are TGTGCCACCAGCAGTGAAAGGGTTAGCTATGGCTACACCTTC. The chain couples TRBV15 to TRBJ1-2; D is unresolved. Germline assignment: CDR1 LNHNV and CDR2 YYDKDF (reference sequence). The V end lost 3 bases, the J end lost 4 bases, and 12 bases lay between the germline ends. The CDR3 has 14 amino acids. Variable domain in full (rest from reference TRBV15 and TRBJ1-2): DAMVIQNPRYQVTQFGKPVTLSCSQTLNHNVMYWYQQKSSQAPKLLFHYYDKDFNNEADTPDNFQSRRPNTSFCFLDIRSPGLGDTAMYLCATSSERVSYGYTFGSGTRLTVV.

This clonotype was detected ten times or more. The chain is built from TRBV29-1 and TRBJ1-1; TRBD1 agrees at 9 bases. CDR3 length: 14 residues. Germline V gene lookup returns CDR1 SQVTM and CDR2 ANQGSEA. With V trimmed by 4 bases and J by 8 bases, 11 bases remained unmatched. This CDR3 is CSVATGTGTGEAFF. The CDR3, as DNA: TGCAGCGTTGCGACCGGGACAGGGACGGGGGAAGCTTTCTTT.

This clonotype was counted at least ten times. V and J are TRBV18 and TRBJ2-1, with 14 bases identical to TRBD2. The CDR3 spans 17 residues. The germline V gene has CDR1 KGHSH and CDR2 LQKENI. Trimming took 3 bases from V and 7 from J; bases not matched to a gene: 8. CDR3 residues: CASSPPTSGRAWNEQFF. The CDR3 nucleotides read TGTGCCAGCTCACCGCCGACTAGCGGGAGGGCCTGGAATGAGCAGTTCTTC.

There are a few counts of this clonotype. The chain links TRBV15 to TRBJ2-5; 7 bases line up with TRBD1. Looked up from germline, CDR1 is LNHNV and CDR2 is YYDKDF (reference sequence). V lost 6 bases and J lost 5; bases outside the gene matches: 12. The CDR3 extends over 15 amino acids. Here the CDR3 reads CATSPMTGIGETQYF. For the CDR3, the DNA is TGTGCCACCAGTCCGATGACAGGGATCGGGGAGACCCAGTACTTC.